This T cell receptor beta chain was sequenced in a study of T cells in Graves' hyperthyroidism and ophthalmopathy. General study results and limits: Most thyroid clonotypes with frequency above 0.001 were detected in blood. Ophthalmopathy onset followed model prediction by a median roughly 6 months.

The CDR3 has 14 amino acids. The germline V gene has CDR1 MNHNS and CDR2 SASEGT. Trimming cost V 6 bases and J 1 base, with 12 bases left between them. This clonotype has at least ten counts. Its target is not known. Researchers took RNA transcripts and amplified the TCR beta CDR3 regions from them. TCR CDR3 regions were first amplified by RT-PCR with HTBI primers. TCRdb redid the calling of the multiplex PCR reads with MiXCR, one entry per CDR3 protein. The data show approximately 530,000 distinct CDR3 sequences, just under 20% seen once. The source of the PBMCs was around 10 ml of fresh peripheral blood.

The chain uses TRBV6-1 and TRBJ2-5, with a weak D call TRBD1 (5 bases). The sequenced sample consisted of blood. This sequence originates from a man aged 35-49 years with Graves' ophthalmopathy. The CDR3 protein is CASSSGWSQETQYF. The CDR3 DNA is TGTGCCAGCAGCTCAGGGTGGTCCCAAGAGACCCAGTACTTC.